Listed below are T cell receptor beta chains from one sample, sequenced in a study of blood T cell repertoires in COVID-19. Sequenced by immunoSEQ multiplex PCR; TCRdb stores in-frame clones only, minus some. The sample has 85,000 to 130,000 clones, around 86% seen once. The sequenced sample was PBMCs or T cells enriched from blood (not recorded which). The receptors derive from a woman in her forties or fifties who had recovered from COVID-19. The CDR3 runs from the conserved cysteine through the conserved F or W. A D gene is named only where the DNA matches it firmly. The size entry is marked missing in some rows and otherwise reads once, few, many or a size class.

CDR3 DNA: TGTGCCTGGAGTGTAGCAGGGCTCGGTGAAAAACTGTTTTTT; CDR3 protein: CAWSVAGLGEKLFF; D gene: .; clone size: few; V gene: TRBV30; J gene: TRBJ1-4
CDR3 DNA: TGTGCCAGCAGTTACATAACAGGGGCGAGCTCTGGCTACACCTTC; CDR3 protein: CASSYITGASSGYTF; D gene: TRBD1; clone size: .; V gene: TRBV6-5; J gene: TRBJ1-2
CDR3 DNA: TGTGCCAGCAGCCCCGGAGACTCCTATAATTCACCCCTCCACTTT; CDR3 protein: CASSPGDSYNSPLHF; D gene: .; clone size: few; V gene: TRBV3-1/TRBV3-2; J gene: TRBJ1-6
CDR3 DNA: TGTGCCACCATTTTGGGCGGCACAGATACGCAGTATTTT; CDR3 protein: CATILGGTDTQYF; D gene: .; clone size: .; V gene: TRBV27; J gene: TRBJ2-3
CDR3 DNA: TGCAGCGTTGGGGGAGGGAGTCGGTACAATGAGCAGTTCTTC; CDR3 protein: CSVGGGSRYNEQFF; D gene: TRBD2; clone size: once; V gene: TRBV29-1; J gene: TRBJ2-1
CDR3 DNA: TGCGCCAGCAGCCCGAACCCCCGGGGCACAGATACGCAGTATTTT; CDR3 protein: CASSPNPRGTDTQYF; D gene: .; clone size: .; V gene: TRBV5-1; J gene: TRBJ2-3
CDR3 DNA: TGTGCCAGCAGCCAACGGTACCAATTCAATGAGCAGTTCTTC; CDR3 protein: CASSQRYQFNEQFF; D gene: .; clone size: .; V gene: TRBV3-1/TRBV3-2; J gene: TRBJ2-1
CDR3 DNA: TGTGCCAGCAGCCGACTAGCGGGGGGGACCTACAATGAGCAGTTCTTC; CDR3 protein: CASSRLAGGTYNEQFF; D gene: TRBD2; clone size: .; V gene: TRBV5-5; J gene: TRBJ2-1
CDR3 DNA: TGTGCCAGCAGTGACTCGCGCTCTGGGGCCAACGTCCTGACTTTC; CDR3 protein: CASSDSRSGANVLTF; D gene: .; clone size: few; V gene: TRBV6-4; J gene: TRBJ2-6
CDR3 DNA: TGTGCCAGCAACGGACTACTAGGGAGCACAGATACGCAGTATTTT; CDR3 protein: CASNGLLGSTDTQYF; D gene: .; clone size: .; V gene: TRBV11-2; J gene: TRBJ2-3
CDR3 DNA: TGTGCCAGCTCACCTGGGACAGCAGCCTACGAGCAGTACTTC; CDR3 protein: CASSPGTAAYEQYF; D gene: TRBD1; clone size: .; V gene: TRBV18; J gene: TRBJ2-7
CDR3 DNA: TGTGCCAGCAGTTACAGGCAGGGAAATGAGCAGTTCTTC; CDR3 protein: CASSYRQGNEQFF; D gene: .; clone size: .; V gene: TRBV6-5; J gene: TRBJ2-1
CDR3 DNA: TGTGCCAGCAGGGTGTCAGGGTTGGACCAGCCCCAGCATTTT; CDR3 protein: CASRVSGLDQPQHF; D gene: .; clone size: .; V gene: TRBV6-5; J gene: TRBJ1-5
CDR3 DNA: TGTGCCAGCAACACAGGGGACCCTTTTAACACTGAAGCTTTCTTT; CDR3 protein: CASNTGDPFNTEAFF; D gene: TRBD1; clone size: .; V gene: TRBV27; J gene: TRBJ1-1
CDR3 DNA: TGTGCCAGCAGTTCCAACAGGGTCACTGAAGCTTTCTTT; CDR3 protein: CASSSNRVTEAFF; D gene: .; clone size: .; V gene: TRBV27; J gene: TRBJ1-1
CDR3 DNA: TGTGCCAGCAGCCGCCGGGAAAACTCCCAAGAGACCCAGTACTTC; CDR3 protein: CASSRRENSQETQYF; D gene: .; clone size: few; V gene: TRBV7-8; J gene: TRBJ2-5
CDR3 DNA: TGTGCCAGTAGTATAGCAAATTCACCCCTCCACTTT; CDR3 protein: CASSIANSPLHF; D gene: .; clone size: .; V gene: TRBV19; J gene: TRBJ1-6
CDR3 DNA: TGTGCCAGCAGTTTAGCGGACAGAGAGCAGTACTTC; CDR3 protein: CASSLADREQYF; D gene: .; clone size: .; V gene: TRBV28; J gene: TRBJ2-7
CDR3 DNA: TGTGCCAGCGGGACGGGGGGGGCGCTGAGGCAAGAGACCCAGTACTTC; CDR3 protein: CASGTGGALRQETQYF; D gene: TRBD2; clone size: once; V gene: TRBV2; J gene: TRBJ2-5
CDR3 DNA: TGCGCCAGCAGCCATGGGACAGGGGAGGCCATTCAGTACTTC; CDR3 protein: CASSHGTGEAIQYF; D gene: TRBD1; clone size: .; V gene: TRBV4-1; J gene: TRBJ2-4
CDR3 DNA: TGTGCCACCCAGAGCGGGAGCTCCTACAATGAGCAGTTCTTC; CDR3 protein: CATQSGSSYNEQFF; D gene: TRBD2; clone size: few; V gene: TRBV24-1; J gene: TRBJ2-1
CDR3 DNA: TGTGCCAGCAGTCCTTCCTACGAGCAGTACTTC; CDR3 protein: CASSPSYEQYF; D gene: .; clone size: .; V gene: TRBV12-3/TRBV12-4; J gene: TRBJ2-7
CDR3 DNA: TGCGCCAGCAGCCCTGGTTGGGGGCGAGGCACTGAAGCTTTCTTT; CDR3 protein: CASSPGWGRGTEAFF; D gene: .; clone size: .; V gene: TRBV5-1; J gene: TRBJ1-1
CDR3 DNA: TGCAGTGCTAGTGATGGACAGGGGGTCAGTGGCTACACCTTC; CDR3 protein: CSASDGQGVSGYTF; D gene: TRBD1; clone size: .; V gene: TRBV20-1; J gene: TRBJ1-2
CDR3 DNA: TGTGCCAGCAGCTCTGAGGGTAGCAATCAGCCCCAGCATTTT; CDR3 protein: CASSSEGSNQPQHF; D gene: .; clone size: few; V gene: TRBV7-9; J gene: TRBJ1-5
CDR3 DNA: TGTGCCAGCAGCGTAGGCGGCCAAACCTATGGCTACACCTTC; CDR3 protein: CASSVGGQTYGYTF; D gene: .; clone size: .; V gene: TRBV9; J gene: TRBJ1-2
CDR3 DNA: TGTGCCAGCAGCGTAGTTTCTGCAGACACCGGGGAGCTGTTTTTT; CDR3 protein: CASSVVSADTGELFF; D gene: .; clone size: .; V gene: TRBV9; J gene: TRBJ2-2
CDR3 DNA: TGTGCCAGCAGCTTAGTGACTAGCTCTGGGACCCAGTACTTC; CDR3 protein: CASSLVTSSGTQYF; D gene: TRBD2; clone size: .; V gene: TRBV7-9; J gene: TRBJ2-5
CDR3 DNA: TGCGCCAGCAGTCCTCGGGGGGGGACAGATAGAGTTGTAGCTAACTATGGCTACACCTTC; CDR3 protein: CASSPRGGTDRVVANYGYTF; D gene: TRBD1; clone size: .; V gene: TRBV4-1; J gene: TRBJ1-2
CDR3 DNA: TGCGCCAGCAGCTTGGACAGGGCAAAGAACACCATATATTTT; CDR3 protein: CASSLDRAKNTIYF; D gene: .; clone size: .; V gene: TRBV5-1; J gene: TRBJ1-3
CDR3 DNA: TGTGCCAGCAGCCAAGCAGGCGGGAATAATTCACCCCTCCACTTT; CDR3 protein: CASSQAGGNNSPLHF; D gene: .; clone size: .; V gene: TRBV3-1/TRBV3-2; J gene: TRBJ1-6
CDR3 DNA: TGCAGCGTTGATCGCGGGTATGGCTACACCTTC; CDR3 protein: CSVDRGYGYTF; D gene: .; clone size: once; V gene: TRBV29-1; J gene: TRBJ1-2
CDR3 DNA: TGTGCCAGCAGTTCCGTATCCGGACTAGCGGGAGGTAGCACAGATACGCAGTATTTT; CDR3 protein: CASSSVSGLAGGSTDTQYF; D gene: TRBD2; clone size: .; V gene: TRBV28; J gene: TRBJ2-3
CDR3 DNA: TGTGCCAGCAGTCCTAGACGGGGATACGAGCAGTACTTC; CDR3 protein: CASSPRRGYEQYF; D gene: .; clone size: once; V gene: TRBV28; J gene: TRBJ2-7
CDR3 DNA: TGTGCCAGCAGTGCCCAACGGGATGAGCAGTTCTTC; CDR3 protein: CASSAQRDEQFF; D gene: .; clone size: once; V gene: TRBV28; J gene: TRBJ2-1
CDR3 DNA: TGTGCCAGCAGTTTTGACAGGCCCTATGGCTACACCTTC; CDR3 protein: CASSFDRPYGYTF; D gene: .; clone size: .; V gene: TRBV12-3/TRBV12-4; J gene: TRBJ1-2
CDR3 DNA: TGTGCCATCACCCTAGGCCTTTTCTCCTACGAGCAGTACTTC; CDR3 protein: CAITLGLFSYEQYF; D gene: .; clone size: .; V gene: TRBV10-3; J gene: TRBJ2-7
CDR3 DNA: TGCAGTGCTAGTCCAGCGGGGGGATCCTACGAGCAGTACTTC; CDR3 protein: CSASPAGGSYEQYF; D gene: TRBD2; clone size: .; V gene: TRBV20-1; J gene: TRBJ2-7
CDR3 DNA: TGTGCCAGCAGCGTGACAGGGACCAGCAATCAGCCCCAGCATTTT; CDR3 protein: CASSVTGTSNQPQHF; D gene: TRBD1; clone size: .; V gene: TRBV5-5; J gene: TRBJ1-5
CDR3 DNA: TGTGCCAGCAGCTTAGTGGCAAACCGAAATAAATACGAGCAGTACTTC; CDR3 protein: CASSLVANRNKYEQYF; D gene: .; clone size: .; V gene: TRBV11-2; J gene: TRBJ2-7
CDR3 DNA: TGTGCCAGCAGCCAAGAATGGGCCTTATCAAACAAAAACATTCAGTACTTC; CDR3 protein: CASSQEWALSNKNIQYF; D gene: .; clone size: .; V gene: TRBV4-2; J gene: TRBJ2-4
CDR3 DNA: TGTGCCAGCAGTCCAGACAGGTCCAACGGGGAGCTGTTTTTT; CDR3 protein: CASSPDRSNGELFF; D gene: .; clone size: few; V gene: TRBV6-5; J gene: TRBJ2-2
CDR3 DNA: TGTGCCCTAGCGGGGGGGATCACAGATACGCAGTATTTT; CDR3 protein: CALAGGITDTQYF; D gene: TRBD2; clone size: .; V gene: TRBV28; J gene: TRBJ2-3
CDR3 DNA: TGTGCCTCGGACAGGGGAGGCGAAAAACTGTTTTTT; CDR3 protein: CASDRGGEKLFF; D gene: TRBD1; clone size: .; V gene: TRBV6-5; J gene: TRBJ1-4
CDR3 DNA: TGTGCCAGCAGCCCCGAACGGGGACAGATGGGCTATGGCTACACCTTC; CDR3 protein: CASSPERGQMGYGYTF; D gene: TRBD1; clone size: .; V gene: TRBV3-1/TRBV3-2; J gene: TRBJ1-2
CDR3 DNA: TGTGCCAGCAGACGCGACAGTAACTATGGCTACACCTTC; CDR3 protein: CASRRDSNYGYTF; D gene: .; clone size: .; V gene: TRBV12-3/TRBV12-4; J gene: TRBJ1-2
CDR3 DNA: TGTGCCAGCAGTGACTCCCACCCAGGTAGCGGAACCTACGAGCAGTACTTC; CDR3 protein: CASSDSHPGSGTYEQYF; D gene: .; clone size: .; V gene: TRBV6-4; J gene: TRBJ2-7
CDR3 DNA: TGTGCCAGCAGTGAACAGGGGGTAGGGAATTCACCCCTCCACTTT; CDR3 protein: CASSEQGVGNSPLHF; D gene: TRBD1; clone size: .; V gene: TRBV2; J gene: TRBJ1-6
CDR3 DNA: TGTGCCAGCAGTGGCAGCGGGAGGCGCTACGAGCAGTACTTC; CDR3 protein: CASSGSGRRYEQYF; D gene: TRBD2; clone size: .; V gene: TRBV28; J gene: TRBJ2-7
CDR3 DNA: TGTGCCAGCATCCAACTTTCGGGACTTAGCAATCAGCCCCAGCATTTT; CDR3 protein: CASIQLSGLSNQPQHF; D gene: .; clone size: .; V gene: TRBV28; J gene: TRBJ1-5
CDR3 DNA: TGTGCCAGCAGCTCCCGGGACAGGATATACAATGAGCAGTTCTTC; CDR3 protein: CASSSRDRIYNEQFF; D gene: TRBD1; clone size: .; V gene: TRBV5-5; J gene: TRBJ2-1
CDR3 DNA: TGTGCCAGCAGCCAAAACAACAGGGGGCACGAGCAGTACTTC; CDR3 protein: CASSQNNRGHEQYF; D gene: TRBD1; clone size: .; V gene: TRBV4-2; J gene: TRBJ2-7
CDR3 DNA: TGTGCCAGTAGTATATGGCCAGACAATCAGCCCCAGCATTTT; CDR3 protein: CASSIWPDNQPQHF; D gene: .; clone size: once; V gene: TRBV19; J gene: TRBJ1-5